The entry below gives a single T cell receptor (beta chain) sequence along with its context. Patients in Seattle were enrolled during active infection, then followed longitudinally. Trimming cost V 0 bases and J 4 bases; bases outside gene matches: 8. The CDR3 contains 16 residues. Looked up from germline, CDR1 is SGDLS and CDR2 is YYNGEE. The data were obtained in a study of blood T cell repertoires in COVID-19. Study information: Sources were T cells, B-cell-depleted T cells, or PBMCs; the material itself was cDNA or gDNA.

Study processing details: Amplification from reference gene primers served as the basis for estimated nucleated cell counts. TCRdb's table, derived via immunoSEQ multiplex PCR, lists solely in-frame clones and lacks some. The V and J calls and clone size were taken over from that table, and D and trimming were inferred from the DNA. This sample carries over 250,000 clones, 91% of them seen once, and the ten largest clones take about 2.5%. The sample comprised peripheral blood. The clonotype was recovered from a young adult with COVID-19, enrolled during active disease. This chain links TRBV9 with TRBJ2-7, with 9 positions matching TRBD2. CDR3 in amino acids: CASSVAKGLAQYEQYF. CDR3 DNA sequence: TGTGCCAGCAGCGTAGCTAAGGGACTAGCACAGTACGAGCAGTACTTC.